The 29 T cell receptor beta chains presented below share a single source sample, sequenced in a study of T cell responses to AZD1222 COVID-19 vaccine. Using immunoSEQ multiplex PCR, the repertoire was profiled, and TCRdb retains in-frame clones only, with some absent. There are 57,000 or so clones in the sample; 76% occur only once, and roughly 13% lies in the top ten. The sample consisted of peripheral blood, taken on day 0 of AZD1222 vaccination. These receptors were obtained from an adult in good health.

This rearrangement joins TRBV19 to TRBJ2-7; possibly TRBD2 for D (5 bases). Looked up from germline, CDR1 is LNHDA and CDR2 is SQIVND (reference sequence). The CDR3 has 13 residues. The V gene lost 2 bases and the J gene lost 3 bases, with 8 bases spanning the gap. This CDR3 reads CASSIYGGYEQYF. Written as DNA, the CDR3 is TGTGCCAGTAGTATATACGGAGGCTACGAGCAGTACTTC.

V and J are TRBV7-2 and TRBJ2-6; no clear D gene. Germline lookup yields CDR1 SGHTA and CDR2 FQGNSA. The CDR3 loop spans 19 amino acids. V lost 1 base, J lost 0 bases, and 16 bases lay in between. In nucleotides, the CDR3 is TGTGCCAGCAGCTTAGTGAAGTGGGTCGGAAGCTCTGGGGCCAACGTCCTGACTTTC. Translation gives CASSLVKWVGSSGANVLTF. The entire variable domain, with the rest obtained from reference TRBV7-2 and TRBJ2-6, is as follows: GAGVSQSPSNKVTEKGKDVELRCDPISGHTALYWYRQSLGQGLEFLIYFQGNSAPDKSGLPSDRFSAERTGGSVSTLTIQRTQQEDSAVYLCASSLVKWVGSSGANVLTFGAGSRLTVL.

For the CDR3, the DNA is TGTGCCAGCAGCGGGGGACAGGGCAACACTGAAGCTTTCTTT. Amino acid sequence: CASSGGQGNTEAFF. The chain recombines TRBV9 with TRBJ1-1; TRBD1 matches at 9 bases. The germline gives CDR1 SGDLS, CDR2 YYNGEE. V shed 3 bases, J shed 2 bases, and the junction held 2 bases outside the gene matches. This CDR3 spans 14 amino acids.

The table lists this clone with a count of one. The rearrangement links TRBV7-9 to TRBJ1-2, with a weak D call TRBD1 (5 bases). Germline CDR1 is SEHNR and CDR2 is FQNEAQ (reference sequence). The CDR3 contains 14 residues. V dropped 6 bases and J dropped 2 bases, with 13 bases sitting between them. CDR3 region: CASSTGGPNYGYTF. CDR3 nucleotides: TGTGCCAGCAGTACAGGCGGACCCAACTATGGCTACACCTTC.

In its sample, this clone was seen a few times. The chain links TRBV23-1 to TRBJ2-2, with D uncertain. TRBV23-1 qualifies as an ORF whose function is uncertain. Trimming pared 0 bases from V and 2 bases from J, leaving 4 bases between. The CDR3 sequence is 14 residues long. The CDR3 DNA reads TGCGCCAGCAGTCAATCGGGAAACACCGGGGAGCTGTTTTTT. Its translation: CASSQSGNTGELFF.

Of note for this clone: The same CDR3 also results from other DNA sequences found in this sample. The rearrangement uses TRBV6-5 and TRBJ1-2, with no clear D. Germline V gene lookup returns CDR1 MNHEY and CDR2 SVGAGI. There are 13 residues in the CDR3. V was clipped by 4 bases and J by 4 bases, with 10 bases between them. CDR3 DNA: TGTGCCAGCAGTTCGCGGACCGGCTATGGCTACACCTTC. Amino acids: CASSSRTGYGYTF.

This chain connects TRBV6-6 to TRBJ2-6; maybe TRBD1 (5 bases). Germline V CDR1 and CDR2: MNHNY, SVGAGI (reference sequence). Trimming took off 7 bases at V and 1 base at J, with 8 bases between the two ends. This CDR3 region has 14 residues. This CDR3 reads CASTGLSGANVLTF. CDR3 DNA: TGTGCCAGCACAGGGCTGTCTGGGGCCAACGTCCTGACTTTC.

This clone was seen once. The chain combines TRBV7-3 with TRBJ2-5; tentatively, D is TRBD1 (6 bases). Germline loops: CDR1 SGHTA, CDR2 FQGTGA. The CDR3 contains 13 residues. V was pared by 5 bases and J by 2 bases, with 9 bases between. The CDR3: CASSRDNQETQYF. Written as DNA, the CDR3 is TGTGCCAGCAGCCGGGACAATCAAGAGACCCAGTACTTC. The full variable domain, in which reference TRBV7-3 and TRBJ2-5 provide the parts outside the CDR3, is GAGVSQTPSNKVTEKGKYVELRCDPISGHTALYWYRQSLGQGPEFLIYFQGTGAADDSGLPNDRFFAVRPEGSVSTLKIQRTERGDSAVYLCASSRDNQETQYFGPGTRLLVL.

V is TRBV6-5 and J is TRBJ1-2; D possibly corresponds to TRBD1 (6 bases). CDR1 and CDR2 (germline): MNHEY, SVGAGI. This CDR3 spans 15 amino acids. Between the trimmed V and J ends, which lost 2 bases and 4 bases, there was a span of 14 bases. This CDR3 reads CASSYRTDRSYGYTF. CDR3 DNA: TGTGCCAGCAGTTACCGCACCGACAGGTCCTATGGCTACACCTTC.

CDR3 amino acids: CASSLTGGQPQHF. CDR3 nucleotides: TGTGCCAGCAGTTTGACAGGGGGACAGCCCCAGCATTTT. The chain joins TRBV12-3 or TRBV12-4 to TRBJ1-5; 9 bases fit TRBD1. V shed 3 bases and J 7 bases; nucleotides not matched to a gene: 1. The CDR3 totals 13 residues.

CDR3 DNA sequence: TGTGCCAGCAGCTTGGGTATCCTGGACTCTGGAAACACCATATATTTT. It encodes CASSLGILDSGNTIYF. V usage is TRBV5-4 and J usage is TRBJ1-3; the D is unclear. The CDR3 runs 16 residues. Looked up from germline, CDR1 is SGHNT and CDR2 is YYREEE (reference sequence). The V end was cut by 0 bases, the J end by 0 bases, with 10 bases between. Drawing the rest from reference TRBV5-4 and TRBJ1-3, the complete variable domain is ETGVTQSPTHLIKTRGQQVTLRCSSQSGHNTVSWYQQALGQGPQFIFQYYREEENGRGNFPPRFSGLQFPNYSSELNVNALELDDSALYLCASSLGILDSGNTIYFGEGSWLTVV.

J is TRBJ2-2 and V is TRBV3-1 (or the pseudogene TRBV3-2), with D possibly being TRBD1 or TRBD2 (5 bases each). CDR1 is LGHDT, CDR2 YNNKEL, per germline (reference sequence). There are 14 residues in the CDR3. Trimming stripped 1 base from V and 10 bases from J, with 13 bases between. The CDR3 loop reads CASSQAGQYEELFF. Here the CDR3 DNA reads TGTGCCAGCAGCCAAGCGGGGCAGTACGAGGAGCTGTTTTTT.

This clone was found a few times. This chain connects TRBV2 to TRBJ1-1, with a possible D match to TRBD1 (5 bases). This CDR3 is 15 amino acids long. V shed 2 bases and J shed 4 bases, with 14 bases lying between them. Germline V lookup: CDR1 SNHLY, CDR2 FYNNEI. The CDR3, as DNA: TGTGCCAGCAGTGAAAAGGTGACAGACTTCACTGAAGCTTTCTTT. It encodes CASSEKVTDFTEAFF. The full variable domain, rest sourced from reference TRBV2 and TRBJ1-1, is EPEVTQTPSHQVTQMGQEVILRCVPISNHLYFYWYRQILGQKVEFLVSFYNNEISEKSEIFDDQFSVERPDGSNFTLKIRSTKLEDSAMYFCASSEKVTDFTEAFFGQGTRLTVV.

In this sample, this clone turned up once. The chain couples TRBV9 to TRBJ1-3; 7 bases fit TRBD1. This CDR3 has 15 residues. V lost 4 bases, J lost 0 bases, and 4 bases stayed unmatched. Germline V lookup: CDR1 SGDLS, CDR2 YYNGEE. The chain's CDR3 is CASSMTGLSGNTIYF. For the CDR3, the DNA is TGTGCCAGCAGCATGACAGGGCTCTCTGGAAACACCATATATTTT.

This chain joins TRBV7-9 and TRBJ1-2; TRBD1 aligns across 7 bases. The CDR3 extends over 14 amino acids. With V trimmed by 3 bases and J by 4 bases, 5 bases remained unmatched. The V gene's germline CDR1 is SEHNR and CDR2 FQNEAQ (reference sequence). The CDR3: CASSFVQGGYGYTF. As DNA, the CDR3 is TGTGCCAGCAGCTTCGTCCAGGGGGGCTATGGCTACACCTTC.

This clone was seen a handful of times. CDR3 DNA sequence: TGTGCCAGCAGCGTAGCGGCAGCTTATGGCTACACCTTC. It translates to CASSVAAAYGYTF. The genes are TRBV9 and TRBJ1-2; D not resolved. CDR1 and CDR2 (germline): SGDLS, YYNGEE. CDR3 size: 13 residues. Between the trimmed V and J ends, which lost 0 bases and 5 bases, there was a span of 8 bases.

The chain has TRBV7-6 and TRBJ2-5; 8 positions match TRBD1. V dropped 5 bases and J dropped 2; count of bases not matched to a gene: 4. The CDR3 spans 14 residues. Per the germline V gene, CDR1 is SGHVS and CDR2 is FNYEAQ. The CDR3 loop is CASSLGQGQETQYF. The CDR3 nucleotides are TGTGCCAGCAGCCTTGGACAGGGTCAAGAGACCCAGTACTTC.

This chain connects TRBV12-5 to TRBJ2-5, with 10 bases that match TRBD1. Germline CDR1 LGHNT, CDR2 FRNRAP. J gave up 2 bases and V 7 bases, and 7 bases lay outside the gene matches. This CDR3 has 15 amino acids. CDR3 DNA: TGTGCTAGTGCCAACGGGGACAGGGGACAAGAGACCCAGTACTTC. This codes for CASANGDRGQETQYF.

V is TRBV11-2 and J is TRBJ1-6; 9 nucleotides match TRBD1. CDR1 is SGHAT, CDR2 FQNNGV, per germline. The ends lost 5 bases at V and 0 bases at J; junction bases unmatched: 11. The CDR3 has 19 amino acids. The CDR3 here is CASSPWTGVVSSYNSPLHF. In nucleotides, the CDR3 is TGTGCCAGCAGCCCCTGGACAGGGGTCGTCTCCTCCTATAATTCACCCCTCCACTTT.

This rearrangement joins TRBV7-2 to TRBJ2-2; perhaps D is TRBD1 or TRBD2 (5 bases each). Trimming stripped 6 bases from V and 0 bases from J, with 11 bases between. The CDR3 spans 15 residues. Per the germline V gene, CDR1 is SGHTA and CDR2 is FQGNSA. The CDR3 here is CASRAGTANTGELFF. The CDR3 coding sequence is TGTGCCAGCAGGGCCGGGACGGCGAACACCGGGGAGCTGTTTTTT.

CDR3 amino acids: CASMLDRVNYEQYF. The CDR3 region has the DNA TGTGCCAGCATGTTAGACAGGGTCAACTACGAGCAGTACTTC. The chain couples TRBV7-2 to TRBJ2-7, with 7 bases identical to TRBD1. Germline CDR1 reads SGHTA; CDR2 reads FQGNSA. The V gene end was trimmed by 7 bases and the J gene end by 3 bases; junction bases not matched to a gene: 9. CDR3 size: 14 residues.

The V call is TRBV6-2 or TRBV6-3, the J call TRBJ1-6, with TRBD1 matching 9 bases. The CDR3 is 15 amino acids. Per germline, CDR1 MNHEY and CDR2 SVGEGT. Unmatched junction bases numbered 9, after V lost 6 bases and J lost 9 bases. The CDR3 nucleotides read TGTGCCAGCAGCCTCGGACAGGGGTATCGTTCACCCCTCCACTTT. It codes for CASSLGQGYRSPLHF.

CDR3 nucleotide sequence: TGTGCCAGTGCTCCGGGACCCCTTGTGGAGCAGTACTTC. This codes for CASAPGPLVEQYF. The chain combines TRBV19 with TRBJ2-7; D assignment may be TRBD1 or TRBD2 (5 bases each). The CDR3 spans 13 residues. Germline V gene sequence: CDR1 LNHDA, CDR2 SQIVND (reference sequence). Trimming removed 8 bases from V and 7 bases from J, with 18 bases in between.

This chain joins TRBV9 and TRBJ1-1; 8 positions agree with TRBD1. CDR3 size: 14 residues. After removal of 4 bases from V and 5 bases from J, the junction contained 7 bases not matched to a gene. Germline V gene sequence: CDR1 SGDLS, CDR2 YYNGEE. CDR3 amino acids: CASSLTGGETEAFF. The CDR3 nucleotides are TGTGCCAGCAGCCTTACAGGGGGAGAAACTGAAGCTTTCTTT.

The chain couples TRBV19 to TRBJ2-7; 14 nucleotides agree with TRBD2. The V segment lost 10 bases and the J segment 5 bases; nucleotides outside the gene matches: 10. This CDR3 region has 15 residues. CDR1 LNHDA and CDR2 SQIVND come from the germline V gene (reference sequence). CDR3 sequence (DNA): TGTGCCACTTCCCCGGGACTAGCGGGGGTTCACGAGCAGTACTTC. It specifies CATSPGLAGVHEQYF.

This clone has a handful of counts. The chain carries TRBV9 and TRBJ2-7; D uncertain. The germline gives CDR1 SGDLS, CDR2 YYNGEE. CDR3 length: 14 residues. Trimming removed 0 bases at V and 2 bases at J, with 9 bases between. The CDR3 region has the DNA TGTGCCAGCAGCGTAGGGGGTTGGCCCTACGAGCAGTACTTC. Translation gives CASSVGGWPYEQYF.

The chain joins TRBV5-4 to TRBJ1-4; unclear D gene. CDR1 SGHNT and CDR2 YYREEE come from the germline V gene (reference sequence). The CDR3 extends over 16 amino acids. V lost 1 base to trimming and J lost 6 bases, with 16 bases between them. CDR3 loop: CASSLTPAWSDEKLFF. CDR3 bases: TGTGCCAGCAGCTTGACCCCTGCCTGGTCGGATGAAAAACTGTTTTTT. The variable domain in full, with the rest retrieved from reference TRBV5-4 and TRBJ1-4, is ETGVTQSPTHLIKTRGQQVTLRCSSQSGHNTVSWYQQALGQGPQFIFQYYREEENGRGNFPPRFSGLQFPNYSSELNVNALELDDSALYLCASSLTPAWSDEKLFFGSGTQLSVL.

The chain has TRBV30 and TRBJ1-5; 9 bases are shared with TRBD1. Germline CDR1 GTSNPN, CDR2 SVGIG (reference sequence). V was clipped by 0 bases and J by 4 bases; unmatched bases: 7. The CDR3 has 16 residues. As DNA, the CDR3 is TGTGCCTGGAGTGTTCTAGCGACAGGGGGGAATCAGCCCCAGCATTTT. This translates into CAWSVLATGGNQPQHF. Supplemented by reference TRBV30 and TRBJ1-5, the full variable domain reads SQTIHQWPATLVQPVGSPLSLECTVEGTSNPNLYWYRQAAGRGLQLLFYSVGIGQISSEVPQNLSASRPQDRQFILSSKKLLLSDSGFYLCAWSVLATGGNQPQHFGDGTRLSIL.

The CDR3 loop reads CASSHAGQGVTSGYTF. DNA of the CDR3: TGCGCCAGCAGCCATGCGGGACAGGGAGTAACCTCTGGCTACACCTTC. The J gene is TRBJ1-2, the V gene TRBV4-3, with 9 bases fitting TRBD1. With V trimmed by 3 bases and J by 7 bases, 12 bases remained unmatched. Germline assignment: CDR1 LGHNA and CDR2 YSLEER. The CDR3 totals 16 residues.